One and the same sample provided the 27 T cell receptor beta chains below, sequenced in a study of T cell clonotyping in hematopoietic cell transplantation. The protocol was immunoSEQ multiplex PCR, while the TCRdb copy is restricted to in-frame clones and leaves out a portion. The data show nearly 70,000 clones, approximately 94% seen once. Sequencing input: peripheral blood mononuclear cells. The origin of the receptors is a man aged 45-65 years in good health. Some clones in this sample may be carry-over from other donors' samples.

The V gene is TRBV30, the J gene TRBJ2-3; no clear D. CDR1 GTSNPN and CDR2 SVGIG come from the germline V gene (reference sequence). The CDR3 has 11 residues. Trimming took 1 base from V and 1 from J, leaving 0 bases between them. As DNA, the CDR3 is TGTGCCTGGAGTGGCACAGATACGCAGTATTTT. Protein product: CAWSGTDTQYF.

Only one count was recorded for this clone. This CDR3 reads CASRDRQGLGYEQYF. CDR3 bases: TGTGCCAGCAGGGACAGACAGGGATTGGGCTACGAGCAGTACTTC. The chain has TRBV28 and TRBJ2-7, with 7 bases matching TRBD1. The junction had 11 bases not matched to a gene; V was cut back by 6 bases and J by 3 bases. This CDR3 has 15 residues. From germline, CDR1 is MDHEN and CDR2 SYDVKM.

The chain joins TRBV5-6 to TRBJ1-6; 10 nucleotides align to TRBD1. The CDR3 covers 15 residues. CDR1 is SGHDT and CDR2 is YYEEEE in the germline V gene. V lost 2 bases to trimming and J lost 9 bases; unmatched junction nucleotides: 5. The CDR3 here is CASSFAGQGRSPLHF. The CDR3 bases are TGTGCCAGCAGCTTTGCGGGACAGGGGCGTTCACCCCTCCACTTT.

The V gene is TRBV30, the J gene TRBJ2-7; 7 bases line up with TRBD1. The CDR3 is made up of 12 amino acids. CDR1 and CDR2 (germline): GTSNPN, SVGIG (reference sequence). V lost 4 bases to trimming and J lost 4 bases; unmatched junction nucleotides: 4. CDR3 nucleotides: TGTGCCTGGACCGCAGGGGGTTACGAGCAGTACTTC. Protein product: CAWTAGGYEQYF. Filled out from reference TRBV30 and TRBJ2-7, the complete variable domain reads SQTIHQWPATLVQPVGSPLSLECTVEGTSNPNLYWYRQAAGRGLQLLFYSVGIGQISSEVPQNLSASRPQDRQFILSSKKLLLSDSGFYLCAWTAGGYEQYFGPGTRLTVT.

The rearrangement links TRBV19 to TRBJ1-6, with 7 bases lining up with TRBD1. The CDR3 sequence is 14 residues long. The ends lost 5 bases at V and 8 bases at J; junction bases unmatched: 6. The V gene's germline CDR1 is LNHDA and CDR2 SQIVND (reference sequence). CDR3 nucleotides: TGTGCCAGTAGTGGTCAGGGGGAATATTCACCCCTCCACTTT. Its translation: CASSGQGEYSPLHF.

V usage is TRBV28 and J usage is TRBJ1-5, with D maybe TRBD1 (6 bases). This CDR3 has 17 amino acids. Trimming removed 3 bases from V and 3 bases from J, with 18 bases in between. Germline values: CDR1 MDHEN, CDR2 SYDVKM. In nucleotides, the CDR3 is TGTGCCAGCAGTTTTATGATCAGGGGCCGGGACAATCAGCCCCAGCATTTT. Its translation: CASSFMIRGRDNQPQHF.

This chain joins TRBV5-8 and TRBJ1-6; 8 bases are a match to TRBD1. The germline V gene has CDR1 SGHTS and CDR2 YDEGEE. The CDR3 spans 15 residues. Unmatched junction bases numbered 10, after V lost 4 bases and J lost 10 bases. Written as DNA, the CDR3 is TGTGCCAGCAGCCGGAGGGACAGGCGGGAGTCACCCCTCCACTTT. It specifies CASSRRDRRESPLHF.

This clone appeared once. CDR3 protein: CASTVTNYGYTF. The CDR3, as DNA: TGTGCCAGCACAGTTACTAACTATGGCTACACCTTC. This rearrangement joins TRBV6-7 to TRBJ1-2; the D is unclear. TRBV6-7 is an open reading frame, and its role is uncertain. The V and J ends lost 7 bases and 0 bases respectively, with 6 bases between them. The CDR3 has 12 residues.

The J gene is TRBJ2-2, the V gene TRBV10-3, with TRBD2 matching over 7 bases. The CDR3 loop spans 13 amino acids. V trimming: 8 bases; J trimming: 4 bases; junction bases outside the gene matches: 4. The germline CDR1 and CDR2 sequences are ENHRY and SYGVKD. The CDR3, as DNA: TGTGCCATCGGGGGAGGGATCACCGGGGAGCTGTTTTTT. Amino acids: CAIGGGITGELFF.

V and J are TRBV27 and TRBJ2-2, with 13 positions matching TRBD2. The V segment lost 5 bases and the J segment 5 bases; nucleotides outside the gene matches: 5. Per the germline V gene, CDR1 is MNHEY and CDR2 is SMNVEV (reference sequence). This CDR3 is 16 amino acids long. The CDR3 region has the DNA TGTGCCAGCAGTCCGGGACTAGCGGGATTGACCGGGGAGCTGTTTTTT. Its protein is CASSPGLAGLTGELFF.

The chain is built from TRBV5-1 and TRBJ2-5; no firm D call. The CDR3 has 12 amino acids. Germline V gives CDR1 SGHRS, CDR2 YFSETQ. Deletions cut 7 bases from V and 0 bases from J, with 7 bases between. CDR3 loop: CASRWYQETQYF. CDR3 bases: TGCGCCAGCCGTTGGTACCAAGAGACCCAGTACTTC.

CDR3 sequence: CASSQGQGSGNTIYF. In DNA form, the CDR3 reads TGTGCCAGCAGCCAGGGACAGGGGTCAGGAAACACCATATATTTT. The chain joins TRBV7-8 to TRBJ1-3, with TRBD1 matching 10 bases. The CDR3 consists of 15 residues. After removal of 5 bases from V and 4 bases from J, the junction contained 5 bases not matched to a gene. CDR1 and CDR2 from the germline V gene are SGHVS and FQNEAQ.

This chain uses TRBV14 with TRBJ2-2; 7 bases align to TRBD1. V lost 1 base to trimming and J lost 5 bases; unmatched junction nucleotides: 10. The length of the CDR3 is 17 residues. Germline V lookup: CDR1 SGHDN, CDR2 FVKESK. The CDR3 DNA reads TGTGCCAGCAGCCAAGTGTCGGTTACAGGGGCAACCGGGGAGCTGTTTTTT. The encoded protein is CASSQVSVTGATGELFF.

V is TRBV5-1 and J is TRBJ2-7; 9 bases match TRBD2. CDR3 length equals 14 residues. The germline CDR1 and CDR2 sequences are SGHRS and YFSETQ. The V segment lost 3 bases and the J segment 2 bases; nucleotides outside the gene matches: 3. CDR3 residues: CASSSTSGAYEQYF. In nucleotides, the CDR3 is TGCGCCAGCAGCTCGACTAGCGGCGCCTACGAGCAGTACTTC.

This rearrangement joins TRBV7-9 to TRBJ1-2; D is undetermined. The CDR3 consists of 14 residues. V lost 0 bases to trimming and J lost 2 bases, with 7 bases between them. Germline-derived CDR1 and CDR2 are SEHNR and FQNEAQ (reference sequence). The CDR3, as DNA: TGTGCCAGCAGCTTAGCGCCCGGGAACTATGGCTACACCTTC. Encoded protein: CASSLAPGNYGYTF.

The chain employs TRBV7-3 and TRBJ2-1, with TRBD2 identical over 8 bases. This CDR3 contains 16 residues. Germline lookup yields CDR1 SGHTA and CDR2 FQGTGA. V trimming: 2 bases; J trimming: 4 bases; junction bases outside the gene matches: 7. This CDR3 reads CASSLSGAGEYNEQFF. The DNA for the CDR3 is TGTGCCAGCAGCTTATCGGGAGCGGGAGAGTACAATGAGCAGTTCTTC.

The CDR3 reads CASSFGTDAYEQYF. The CDR3 bases are TGCGCCAGCAGCTTTGGGACGGATGCCTACGAGCAGTACTTC. This chain joins TRBV5-1 and TRBJ2-7, with D perhaps given as TRBD1 or TRBD2 (5 bases each). This CDR3 is 14 amino acids long. The germline gives CDR1 SGHRS, CDR2 YFSETQ. V was trimmed by 2 bases and J by 2 bases, leaving 11 bases between them.

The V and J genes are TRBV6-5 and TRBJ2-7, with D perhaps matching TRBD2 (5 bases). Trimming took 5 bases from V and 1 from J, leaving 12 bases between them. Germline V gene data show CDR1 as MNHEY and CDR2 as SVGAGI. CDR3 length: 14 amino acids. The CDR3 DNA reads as TGTGCCAGCAGTCCCCAGGAGGCTTCCTACGAGCAGTACTTC. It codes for CASSPQEASYEQYF.

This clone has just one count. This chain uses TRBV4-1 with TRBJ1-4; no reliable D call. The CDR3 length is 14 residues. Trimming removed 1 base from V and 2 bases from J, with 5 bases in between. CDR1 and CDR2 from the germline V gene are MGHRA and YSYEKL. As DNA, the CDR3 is TGCGCCAGCAGCCAAGGATGGACTAATGAAAAACTGTTTTTT. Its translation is CASSQGWTNEKLFF.

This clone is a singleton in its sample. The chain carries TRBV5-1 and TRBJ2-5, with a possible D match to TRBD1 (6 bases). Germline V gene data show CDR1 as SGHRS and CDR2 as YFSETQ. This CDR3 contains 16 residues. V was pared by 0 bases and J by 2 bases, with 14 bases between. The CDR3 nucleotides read TGCGCCAGCAGCTTGGCCGGCACAGGGCAACAAGAGACCCAGTACTTC. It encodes CASSLAGTGQQETQYF.

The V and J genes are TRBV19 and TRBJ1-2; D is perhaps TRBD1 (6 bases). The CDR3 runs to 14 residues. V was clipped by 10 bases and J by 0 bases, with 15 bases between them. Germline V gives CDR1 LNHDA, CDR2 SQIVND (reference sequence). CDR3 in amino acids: CATSVQGTNYGYTF. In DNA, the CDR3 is TGTGCCACCTCAGTACAGGGAACTAACTATGGCTACACCTTC.

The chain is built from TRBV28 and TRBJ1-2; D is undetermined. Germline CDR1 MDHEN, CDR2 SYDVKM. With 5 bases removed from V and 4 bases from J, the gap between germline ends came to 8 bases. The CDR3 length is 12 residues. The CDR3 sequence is CASSSGSYGYTF. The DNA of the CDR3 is TGTGCCAGCAGTAGTGGAAGCTATGGCTACACCTTC.

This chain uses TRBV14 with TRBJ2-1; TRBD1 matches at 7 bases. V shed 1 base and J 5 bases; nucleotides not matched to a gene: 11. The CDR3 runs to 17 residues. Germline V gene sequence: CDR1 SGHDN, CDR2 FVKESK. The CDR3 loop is CASSQGLGTVQHNEQFF. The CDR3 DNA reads TGTGCCAGCAGCCAAGGCTTGGGGACAGTCCAACACAATGAGCAGTTCTTC.

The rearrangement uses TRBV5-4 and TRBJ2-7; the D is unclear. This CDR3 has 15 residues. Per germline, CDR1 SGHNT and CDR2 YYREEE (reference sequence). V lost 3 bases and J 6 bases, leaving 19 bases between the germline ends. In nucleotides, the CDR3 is TGTGCCAGCAGCTCCCAAACGGGCTCCTCTTCCGAGCAGTACTTC. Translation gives CASSSQTGSSSEQYF.

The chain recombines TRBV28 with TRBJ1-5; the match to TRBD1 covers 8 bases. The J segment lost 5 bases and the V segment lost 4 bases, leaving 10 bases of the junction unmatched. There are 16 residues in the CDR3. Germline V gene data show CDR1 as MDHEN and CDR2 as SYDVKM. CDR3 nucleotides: TGTGCCAGCAGTTCTACCGGGACAGGTCAGCATCAGCCCCAGCATTTT. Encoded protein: CASSSTGTGQHQPQHF.

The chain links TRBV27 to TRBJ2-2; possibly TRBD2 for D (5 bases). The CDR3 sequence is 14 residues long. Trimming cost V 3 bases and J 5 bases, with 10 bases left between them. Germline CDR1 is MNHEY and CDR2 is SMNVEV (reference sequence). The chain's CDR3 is CASSFSSLTGELFF. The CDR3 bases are TGTGCCAGCAGTTTTTCTAGCTTGACCGGGGAGCTGTTTTTT.

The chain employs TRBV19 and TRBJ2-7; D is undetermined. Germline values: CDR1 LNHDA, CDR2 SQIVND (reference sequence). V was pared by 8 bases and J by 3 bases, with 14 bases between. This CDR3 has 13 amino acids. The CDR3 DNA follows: TGTGCCAGTTCGATGAGGCAAGGCTACGAGCAGTACTTC. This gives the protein CASSMRQGYEQYF.